The 10 T cell receptor beta chains below come from one sample, sequenced in a study of shared clonotypes between healthy human individuals. Method: immunoSEQ multiplex PCR; TCRdb's copy keeps in-frame clones and lacks some. The sample gives around 690,000 clones, less than 95% of which show up once; 30% to 40% is in the top ten. The sample was memory CD8+ T cells from PBMCs. Specified subset: CD45RO+ cells pooled with CCR7-negative TemRA cells. The receptors were gathered from a man aged 18 to 35 in good health. Some clones in this sample may be carry-over from other donors' samples.

The rearrangement links TRBV7-9 to TRBJ2-1; 7 nucleotides match TRBD1. The junction had 5 bases not matched to a gene; V was cut back by 5 bases and J by 4 bases. CDR1 is SEHNR, CDR2 FQNEAQ, per germline (reference sequence). The CDR3 length is 14 residues. The CDR3, as DNA: TGTGCCAGCAGCCCACAGGGGCATTACAATGAGCAGTTCTTC. It yields the protein CASSPQGHYNEQFF.

This chain connects TRBV6-1 to TRBJ2-3, with D tentatively TRBD2 (6 bases). The CDR3 extends over 11 amino acids. Germline V gene data show CDR1 as MNHNS and CDR2 as SASEGT. V lost 7 bases, J lost 5 bases, and 7 bases lay in between. The CDR3 reads CASTGEDTQYF. The CDR3 DNA reads TGTGCCAGCACGGGGGAAGATACGCAGTATTTT.

J is TRBJ2-2 and V is TRBV7-2; tentatively, D is TRBD2 (5 bases). In germline, CDR1 is SGHTA, CDR2 FQGNSA. This CDR3 comprises 15 residues. Trimming shortened V by 0 bases and J by 6 bases, and 11 bases separated the two germline ends. The CDR3 sequence is CASSLALQRAGELFF. DNA of the CDR3: TGTGCCAGCAGCTTAGCGCTACAGAGGGCCGGGGAGCTGTTTTTT.

About this clone: The identical CDR3 is also encoded by other nucleotide sequences in the sample. The chain uses TRBV2 and TRBJ2-7; no firm D call. The CDR3 consists of 11 residues. V was pared by 3 bases and J by 3 bases, with 3 bases between. The germline V gene encodes CDR1 SNHLY and CDR2 FYNNEI. CDR3 coding DNA: TGTGCCAGCAGTGAGGGCTACGAGCAGTACTTC. It specifies CASSEGYEQYF.

V and J are TRBV27 and TRBJ2-7; TRBD1 or TRBD2 may be the D gene (5 bases each). Germline CDR1 MNHEY, CDR2 SMNVEV (reference sequence). The length of the CDR3 is 14 residues. With 0 bases removed from V and 3 bases from J, the gap between germline ends came to 9 bases. CDR3 sequence reads: CASSLSGPIYEQYF. Here the CDR3 DNA reads TGTGCCAGCAGTTTATCGGGACCCATCTACGAGCAGTACTTC.

The CDR3 sequence: CSARGSAQANTGELFF. The CDR3 nucleotides are TGCAGCGCCAGAGGTAGCGCCCAAGCCAACACCGGGGAGCTGTTTTTT. This chain links TRBV29-1 with TRBJ2-2, with D perhaps TRBD2 (5 bases). The germline V gene encodes CDR1 SQVTM and CDR2 ANQGSEA. The CDR3 runs 16 residues. V gave up 7 bases and J gave up 2 bases, with 20 bases separating them.

The V and J genes are TRBV6-1 and TRBJ2-5, with D hard to call. The end of the DNA is better explained by TRBJ2-7, so the J call may be wrong. Germline assignment: CDR1 MNHNS and CDR2 SASEGT. The CDR3 sequence is 13 residues long. In DNA form, the CDR3 reads TGTGCCAGCAGTGATTCCCTGAGCCCCGAGCAGTACTTC. It specifies CASSDSLSPEQYF.

The genes are TRBV14 and TRBJ2-2, with D possibly being TRBD1 (6 bases). Trimming took 3 bases from V and 6 from J, leaving 17 bases between them. Germline assignment: CDR1 SGHDN and CDR2 FVKESK. The CDR3 consists of 16 residues. Here the CDR3 reads CASSHLEIRGAGELFF. As DNA, the CDR3 is TGTGCCAGCAGCCATCTAGAGATCAGGGGCGCCGGGGAGCTGTTTTTT.

The chain carries TRBV9 and TRBJ2-7, with 12 bases lining up with TRBD2. This CDR3 has 17 amino acids. The junction had 6 bases not matched to a gene; V was cut back by 0 bases and J by 2 bases. Germline loops: CDR1 SGDLS, CDR2 YYNGEE. This CDR3 is CASSVGASGRATYEQYF. CDR3 DNA: TGTGCCAGCAGCGTAGGAGCTAGCGGGAGGGCCACCTACGAGCAGTACTTC.

The rearrangement uses TRBV6-1 and TRBJ1-2; no reliable D call. Germline loops: CDR1 MNHNS, CDR2 SASEGT. CDR3 length equals 13 residues. Trimming took 0 bases from V and 8 from J, leaving 10 bases between them. The CDR3 sequence is CASSEAWWEGYTF. In nucleotides, the CDR3 is TGTGCCAGCAGTGAAGCCTGGTGGGAGGGCTACACCTTC.